This T cell receptor (beta chain) came from a study of neurological immune-mediated disorders. Time point in this sample: longitudinal time-point 2. MiXCR, run by TCRdb on the 5' RACE reads, gives a single entry per CDR3 protein. Of roughly 45,000 distinct CDR3 sequences listed, under 15% are singletons. There are 13 residues in the CDR3. The germline gives CDR1 SGHRS, CDR2 YFSETQ. Trimming removed 0 bases from V and 4 bases from J, with 4 bases in between. The specimen sequenced was PBMCs. This receptor was obtained from a male donor with HTLV-1-associated myelopathy (HAM/TSP). The chain employs TRBV5-1 and TRBJ1-4; D call uncertain. This CDR3 reads CASSLVFNEKLFF. The DNA for the CDR3 is TGCGCCAGCAGCTTGGTCTTTAATGAAAAACTGTTTTTT.